A selection of T cell receptor beta chains follows, all from one sample in a study of blood T cell repertoires in COVID-19. Generated by immunoSEQ multiplex PCR, the TCRdb table keeps only in-frame clones and is missing some. The repertoire includes about 130,000 clones, around three quarters of them detected once, and 10% to 12% sits in the top ten. The sequenced sample consisted of peripheral blood. These receptors were taken from a human donor in a cohort sampled during active COVID-19. CDR3s include the opening cysteine and the closing phenylalanine or tryptophan. Fields, in order: clone size, J gene, D gene, V gene, CDR3 DNA, CDR3 protein. The D gene is left open where the match is weak. Some rows have no size entry. The others give once, few or many, or a class for an expanded clone.

. | TRBJ2-3 | TRBD1 | TRBV30 | TGTGCCTGGAGTAACCCCGTTAGGACAGGGGTTGAAACAGATACGCAGTATTTT | CAWSNPVRTGVETDTQYF
. | TRBJ2-5 | TRBD2 | TRBV11-3 | TGTGCCAGCAGCCCAGGACTAGCGCAGACCCAGTACTTC | CASSPGLAQTQYF
. | TRBJ2-2 | . | TRBV4-1 | TGCGCCAGCAGCCAAGAACCCCGAAATGGCCCCGGGGAGCTGTTTTTT | CASSQEPRNGPGELFF
. | TRBJ1-2 | TRBD1 | TRBV7-2 | TGTGCCAGCACGGACAGGACCTATGGCTACACCTTC | CASTDRTYGYTF
. | TRBJ1-4 | . | TRBV30 | TGTGCCTGGGGCTACCATGAGACTCCTATTTTT | CAWGYHETPIF
. | TRBJ1-6 | . | TRBV7-9 | TGTGCCAGCAGCCCGTCGGGAGAGTCACCCCTCCACTTT | CASSPSGESPLHF
. | TRBJ1-5 | . | TRBV27 | TGTGCCAGCGGAAAGGGACACCCCCCGAGTCAGCCCCAGCATTTT | CASGKGHPPSQPQHF
. | TRBJ1-4 | . | TRBV10-3 | TGTGCCAGGACTGCGGCGACCCGGGGTGAAAAACTGTTTTTT | CARTAATRGEKLFF
. | TRBJ2-2 | TRBD2 | TRBV5-4 | TGTGCCAGCAGTCCTCAGCGGGGGGACAACACCGGGGAGCTGTTTTTT | CASSPQRGDNTGELFF
. | TRBJ2-1 | TRBD2 | TRBV5-4 | TGTGCCAGCAGCCCGGGAGGGGAGTTAGTGAATGAGCAGTTCTTC | CASSPGGELVNEQFF
. | TRBJ1-2 | TRBD1 | TRBV5-4 | TGTGCCAGCAGCCTTCTTGGACAGGCCTGGGGCTACACCTTC | CASSLLGQAWGYTF
. | TRBJ2-3 | TRBD2 | TRBV27 | TGTGCCAGCAGTTCCGGACTAGCGCCAAGCACAGATACGCAGTATTTT | CASSSGLAPSTDTQYF
. | TRBJ1-3 | TRBD1 | TRBV19 | TGTGCCAGTAGTGCCGACAGGGGGGCTGGAAACACCATATATTTT | CASSADRGAGNTIYF
many | TRBJ2-7 | . | TRBV5-1 | TGCGCCAGCAGCTTGACAACAGGTCATGGTTACGAGCAGTACTTC | CASSLTTGHGYEQYF
. | TRBJ1-1 | . | TRBV7-3 | TGTGCCAGCAGCACCATGGGCAGCCGAGAAGCTTTCTTT | CASSTMGSREAFF
. | TRBJ2-7 | . | TRBV6-5 | TGTGCCAGCAGTTACTCAGGGAGCTCCTACGAGCAGTACTTC | CASSYSGSSYEQYF
. | TRBJ2-6 | . | TRBV11-2 | TGTGCCGGCGGATGGGACTCCTCTGGGGCCAACGTCCTGACTTTC | CAGGWDSSGANVLTF
. | TRBJ1-2 | . | TRBV4-1 | TGCGCCAGCAGCCAAGTGACAGACAATGGCTACACCTTC | CASSQVTDNGYTF
few | TRBJ1-3 | TRBD1 | TRBV5-1 | TGCGCCAGCAGGTCGGAATGGGACAGAGGAAACACCATATATTTT | CASRSEWDRGNTIYF
. | TRBJ2-5 | . | TRBV7-9 | TGTGCCAGCGGCATACCCCATATTGAGACCCAGTACTTC | CASGIPHIETQYF